This TCR beta chain is from a study of T cells after yellow fever vaccination. TCRdb re-called the 5' RACE reads through MiXCR, storing one row per CDR3 protein. The repertoire consists of 500,000 to 650,000 distinct CDR3 sequences, with about 15% occurring once and the leading ten covering 15% to 20%. CDR3 length equals 13 residues. Germline V CDR1 and CDR2: GTSNPN, SVGIG (reference sequence). Trimming removed 0 bases from V and 8 bases from J, with 12 bases in between. This clonotype turned up a few times. This TCR derives from a man aged 18 to 30 who received the YFV17D yellow fever vaccine. The rearrangement uses TRBV30 and TRBJ2-3; D may be TRBD1 (5 bases). Sequences were derived from PBMCs, sampled 5 to 6 days after the first yellow fever vaccination. CDR3: CAWSVRGGGTQYF. The CDR3 coding sequence is TGTGCCTGGAGTGTAAGGGGCGGTGGTACGCAGTATTTT.